One sample yielded the 13 T cell receptor beta chains listed below, sequenced in a study of CD8+CD57+ T cells in acquired aplastic anemia. Before being chosen for sequencing, patients had shown CD8+CD57+ cell expansion by flow cytometry. Profiling of TCR beta VDJ combinations and CDR3 sequences used genomic DNA as template. TCRdb processed the reads anew with MiXCR; each CDR3 protein has one entry. The sample consists of around 210,000 distinct CDR3 sequences, more than 55% of them appearing once. The sequenced material came from sorted CD4+, CD8+, or CD8+CD57+ T cells (not recorded which) from PBMCs. The receptors derive from a human donor with aplastic anemia.

The sample holds many counts of this clonotype. The chain combines TRBV14 with TRBJ2-1, with 12 bases identical to TRBD2. Germline CDR1 and CDR2: SGHDN and FVKESK. The CDR3 is made up of 15 amino acids. J was trimmed by 5 bases and V by 3 bases; bases with no gene match: 2. This CDR3 reads CASSHLAGGDNEQFF. In DNA, the CDR3 is TGTGCCAGCAGCCATCTAGCGGGGGGGGACAATGAGCAGTTCTTC. Drawing the rest from reference TRBV14 and TRBJ2-1, the complete variable domain is EAGVTQFPSHSVIEKGQTVTLRCDPISGHDNLYWYRRVMGKEIKFLLHFVKESKQDESGMPNNRFLAERTGGTYSTLKVQPAELEDSGVYFCASSHLAGGDNEQFFGPGTRLTVL.

The chain is built from TRBV15 and TRBJ2-3, with D uncertain. The CDR3 has 18 amino acids. V was shortened by 2 bases and J by 2 bases, with 20 bases between the two germline ends. CDR1 and CDR2 (germline): LNHNV, YYDKDF (reference sequence). This CDR3 is CATSRSPPTEHPTDTQYF. The CDR3 coding sequence is TGTGCCACCAGCAGAAGTCCCCCGACCGAGCACCCCACAGATACGCAGTATTTT.

The gene calls are TRBV7-9 and TRBJ2-1, with 9 bases lining up with TRBD1. The CDR3 is made up of 15 amino acids. V lost 0 bases and J lost 12; bases outside the gene matches: 9. Per germline, CDR1 SEHNR and CDR2 FQNEAQ (reference sequence). CDR3 bases: TGTGCCAGCAGCTTAGCCGTCCCGGGACAGGGCGCGCAGTTCTTC. Protein sequence: CASSLAVPGQGAQFF.

This clonotype has a handful of counts. The chain carries TRBV12-3 or TRBV12-4 and TRBJ1-1, with 8 bases that match TRBD1. Trimming at V came to 4 bases and at J to 1 base, leaving 5 bases not matched to a gene. The CDR3 sequence is 15 residues long. In nucleotides, the CDR3 is TGTGCCAGCAGTTCCCGAGGACAGGGGAACACTGAAGCTTTCTTT. The encoded protein is CASSSRGQGNTEAFF.

This clonotype was picked up a small number of times. V usage is TRBV24-1 and J usage is TRBJ2-7; D is perhaps TRBD2 (7 bases). From germline, CDR1 is KGHDR and CDR2 SFDVKD. Trimming stripped 6 bases from V and 6 bases from J, with 14 bases between. This CDR3 is built from 13 residues. CDR3 nucleotide sequence: TGTGCCACCAGTCCGCGGGGGCTTGGCGAGCAGTACTTC. Translation: CATSPRGLGEQYF.

On this clonotype itself: Compared with germline, one end of the junction differs, possibly owing to a read error. This chain uses TRBV5-4 with TRBJ2-7, with unresolved D. Germline CDR1 and CDR2: SGHNT and YYREEE (reference sequence). The CDR3 has 12 residues. The CDR3 region is CPSSLAGYEQYF. The CDR3 DNA reads TGTCCCAGCAGCTTGGCTGGTTACGAGCAGTACTTC. Full variable domain (rest looked up from reference TRBV5-4 and TRBJ2-7): ETGVTQSPTHLIKTRGQQVTLRCSSQSGHNTVSWYQQALGQGPQFIFQYYREEENGRGNFPPRFSGLQFPNYSSELNVNALELDDSALYLCPSSLAGYEQYFGPGTRLTVT.

The CDR3, as DNA: TGTGCCAGCAGCGTAGGGGCAGGGGTTTCCACAGATACGCAGTATTTT. Its protein is CASSVGAGVSTDTQYF. The chain employs TRBV9 and TRBJ2-3, with D perhaps TRBD1 (6 bases). V gave up 0 bases and J gave up 2 bases, with 13 bases separating them. This CDR3 has 16 amino acids. The V gene's germline CDR1 is SGDLS and CDR2 YYNGEE.

This sequence joins TRBV7-9 and TRBJ2-7; 12 nucleotides match TRBD2. Germline-derived CDR1 and CDR2 are SEHNR and FQNEAQ (reference sequence). Trimming removed 0 bases from V and 1 base from J; junction bases left unmatched: 4. This CDR3 has 17 residues. CDR3 nucleotide sequence: TGTGCCAGCAGCTTAGCTGGACTAGCGGGACTATCCTACGAGCAGTACTTC. It is translated as CASSLAGLAGLSYEQYF. The whole variable domain, remainder taken from reference TRBV7-9 and TRBJ2-7, is DTGVSQNPRHKITKRGQNVTFRCDPISEHNRLYWYRQTLGQGPEFLTYFQNEAQLEKSRLLSDRFSAERPKGSFSTLEIQRTEQGDSAMYLCASSLAGLAGLSYEQYFGPGTRLTVT.

In this sample, this clonotype turned up a few times. The chain joins TRBV29-1 to TRBJ1-6; D remains unclear. The CDR3 is made up of 9 amino acids. Trimming pared 7 bases from V and 13 bases from J, leaving 8 bases between. Per germline, CDR1 SQVTM and CDR2 ANQGSEA. The CDR3, as DNA: TGCAGCGCCTCTGACCCCCTCCACTTT. Protein sequence: CSASDPLHF.

This clonotype showed up just a few times. This rearrangement joins TRBV4-2 to TRBJ2-5; 7 bases line up with TRBD2. V trimming: 0 bases; J trimming: 5 bases; junction bases outside the gene matches: 6. The CDR3 has 15 amino acids. Germline CDR1 LGHNA, CDR2 YNFKEQ. For the CDR3, the DNA is TGTGCCAGCAGCCAAGAACCGTCCGGGGGGGAGACCCAGTACTTC. Translating it yields CASSQEPSGGETQYF.

J is TRBJ2-3 and V is TRBV7-8; a weak D match, TRBD1 (5 bases). V was clipped by 4 bases and J by 3 bases, with 8 bases between them. The V gene's germline CDR1 is SGHVS and CDR2 FQNEAQ. CDR3 length: 13 residues. This chain's CDR3 is CASSSGITDTQYF. CDR3 coding DNA: TGTGCCAGCAGCTCAGGGATAACAGATACGCAGTATTTT.

The chain combines TRBV7-3 with TRBJ1-1; 8 nucleotides match TRBD1. V shed 5 bases, J shed 0 bases, and the junction held 5 bases outside the gene matches. Per the germline V gene, CDR1 is SGHTA and CDR2 is FQGTGA. The CDR3 runs 15 residues. CDR3 coding DNA: TGTGCCAGCAGCCCTTACAGGGGGATGAACACTGAAGCTTTCTTT. Its translation is CASSPYRGMNTEAFF.

The chain uses TRBV7-6 and TRBJ1-6, with 11 bases matching TRBD1. CDR1 SGHVS and CDR2 FNYEAQ come from the germline V gene. V was clipped by 1 base and J by 10 bases; unmatched bases: 0. The CDR3 is 14 residues long. The CDR3 here is CASSLGTGGSPLHF. CDR3 DNA sequence: TGTGCCAGCAGCTTAGGGACAGGGGGCTCACCCCTCCACTTT.